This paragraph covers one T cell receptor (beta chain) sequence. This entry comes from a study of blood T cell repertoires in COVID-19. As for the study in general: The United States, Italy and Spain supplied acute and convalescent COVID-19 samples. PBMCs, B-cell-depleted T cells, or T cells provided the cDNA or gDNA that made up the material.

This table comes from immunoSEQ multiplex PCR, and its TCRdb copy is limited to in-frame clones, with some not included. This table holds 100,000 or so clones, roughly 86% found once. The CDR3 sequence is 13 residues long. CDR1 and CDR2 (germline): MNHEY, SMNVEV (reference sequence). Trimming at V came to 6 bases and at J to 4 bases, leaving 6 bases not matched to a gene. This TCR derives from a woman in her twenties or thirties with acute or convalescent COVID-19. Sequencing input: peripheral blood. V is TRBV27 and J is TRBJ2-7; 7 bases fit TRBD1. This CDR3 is CASSRDSTYEQYF. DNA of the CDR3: TGTGCCAGCAGCCGGGACAGCACTTACGAGCAGTACTTC.